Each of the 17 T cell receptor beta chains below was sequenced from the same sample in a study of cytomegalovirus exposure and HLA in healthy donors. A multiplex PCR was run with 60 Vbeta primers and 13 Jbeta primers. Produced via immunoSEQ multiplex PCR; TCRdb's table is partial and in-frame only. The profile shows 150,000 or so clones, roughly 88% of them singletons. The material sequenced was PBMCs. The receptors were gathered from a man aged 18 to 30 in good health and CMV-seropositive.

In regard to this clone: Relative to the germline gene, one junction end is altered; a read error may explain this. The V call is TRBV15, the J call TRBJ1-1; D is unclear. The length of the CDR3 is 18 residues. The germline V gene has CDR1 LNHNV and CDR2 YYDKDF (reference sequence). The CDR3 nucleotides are TGTGCCACCAGCAGAGATTTAGGCGGAAAGGGAGGTAGCACTAAAGCTTTCTTT. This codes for CATSRDLGGKGGSTKAFF.

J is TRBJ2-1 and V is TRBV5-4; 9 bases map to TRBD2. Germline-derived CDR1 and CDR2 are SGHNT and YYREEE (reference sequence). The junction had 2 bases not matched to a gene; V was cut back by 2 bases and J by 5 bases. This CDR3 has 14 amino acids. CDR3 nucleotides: TGTGCCAGCAGCTTTCCTAGCGGGGACAATGAGCAGTTCTTC. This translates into CASSFPSGDNEQFF. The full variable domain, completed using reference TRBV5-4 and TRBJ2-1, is ETGVTQSPTHLIKTRGQQVTLRCSSQSGHNTVSWYQQALGQGPQFIFQYYREEENGRGNFPPRFSGLQFPNYSSELNVNALELDDSALYLCASSFPSGDNEQFFGPGTRLTVL.

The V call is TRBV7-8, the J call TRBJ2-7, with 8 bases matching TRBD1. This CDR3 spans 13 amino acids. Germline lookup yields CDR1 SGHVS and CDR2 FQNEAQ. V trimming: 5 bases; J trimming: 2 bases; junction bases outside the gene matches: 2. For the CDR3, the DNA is TGTGCCAGCAGCGTGACAGGGGCCTACGAGCAGTACTTC. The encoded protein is CASSVTGAYEQYF.

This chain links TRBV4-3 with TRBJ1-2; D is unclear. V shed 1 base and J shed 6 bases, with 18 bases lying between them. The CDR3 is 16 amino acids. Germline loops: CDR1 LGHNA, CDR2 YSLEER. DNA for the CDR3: TGCGCCAGCAGCCAAGTTTCATATACGGGATTCGATGGCTACACCTTC. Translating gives CASSQVSYTGFDGYTF.

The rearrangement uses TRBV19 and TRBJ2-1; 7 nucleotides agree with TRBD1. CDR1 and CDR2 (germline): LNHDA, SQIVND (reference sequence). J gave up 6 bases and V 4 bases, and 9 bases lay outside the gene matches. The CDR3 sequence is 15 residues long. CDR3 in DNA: TGTGCCAGTAGTAACGCCGGGACAGTTTCCAATGAGCAGTTCTTC. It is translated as CASSNAGTVSNEQFF. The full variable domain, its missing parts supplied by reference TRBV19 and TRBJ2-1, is DGGITQSPKYLFRKEGQNVTLSCEQNLNHDAMYWYRQDPGQGLRLIYYSQIVNDFQKGDIAEGYSVSREKKESFPLTVTSAQKNPTAFYLCASSNAGTVSNEQFFGPGTRLTVL.

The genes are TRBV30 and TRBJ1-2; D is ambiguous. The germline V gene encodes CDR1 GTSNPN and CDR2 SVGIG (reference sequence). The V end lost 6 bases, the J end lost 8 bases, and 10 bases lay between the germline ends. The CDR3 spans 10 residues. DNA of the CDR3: TGTGCCTGCGGGGTGGGGGGCTACACCTTC. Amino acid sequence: CACGVGGYTF.

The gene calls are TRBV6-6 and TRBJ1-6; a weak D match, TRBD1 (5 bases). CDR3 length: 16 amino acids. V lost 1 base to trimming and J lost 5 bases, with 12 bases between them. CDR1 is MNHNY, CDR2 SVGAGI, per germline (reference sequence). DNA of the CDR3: TGTGCCAGCAGTTACTTCTCGGGACTGGATAATTCACCCCTCCACTTT. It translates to CASSYFSGLDNSPLHF.

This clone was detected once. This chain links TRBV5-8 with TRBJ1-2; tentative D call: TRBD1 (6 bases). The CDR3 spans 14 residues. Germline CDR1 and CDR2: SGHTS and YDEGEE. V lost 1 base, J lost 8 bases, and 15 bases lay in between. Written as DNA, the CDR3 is TGTGCCAGCAGCTTGACAGGGTACTTAGGCGGCTACACCTTC. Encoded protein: CASSLTGYLGGYTF.

Here the CDR3 reads CAISGGGTGSHYNEQFF. CDR3 sequence (DNA): TGTGCCATCAGTGGAGGAGGGACAGGGAGCCACTACAATGAGCAGTTCTTC. V gene TRBV10-3 combines with J gene TRBJ2-1; 9 bases align to TRBD1. Trimming took 4 bases from V and 3 from J; bases not matched to a gene: 10. Looked up from germline, CDR1 is ENHRY and CDR2 is SYGVKD. There are 17 residues in the CDR3.

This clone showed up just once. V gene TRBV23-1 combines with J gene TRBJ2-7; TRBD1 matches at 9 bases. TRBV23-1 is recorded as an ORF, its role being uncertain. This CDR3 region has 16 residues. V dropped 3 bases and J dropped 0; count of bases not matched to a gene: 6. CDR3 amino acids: CASSQVGTGISYEQYF. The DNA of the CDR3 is TGCGCCAGCAGTCAGGTGGGGACAGGGATCTCCTACGAGCAGTACTTC.

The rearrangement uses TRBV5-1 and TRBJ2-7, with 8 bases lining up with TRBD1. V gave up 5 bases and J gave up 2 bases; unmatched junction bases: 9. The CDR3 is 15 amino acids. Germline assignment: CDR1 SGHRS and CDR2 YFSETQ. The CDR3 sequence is CASSSTGQGAYEQYF. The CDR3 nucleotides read TGCGCCAGCAGTTCGACCGGACAGGGAGCCTACGAGCAGTACTTC.

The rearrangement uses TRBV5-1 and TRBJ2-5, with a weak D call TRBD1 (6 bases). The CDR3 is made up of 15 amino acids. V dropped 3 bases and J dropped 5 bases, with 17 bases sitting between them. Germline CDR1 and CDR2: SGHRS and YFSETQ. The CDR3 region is CASSSDRSLGETQYF. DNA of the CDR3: TGCGCCAGCAGCTCAGACAGGAGCCTAGGGGAGACCCAGTACTTC.

As DNA, the CDR3 is TGTGCCAGTAGTAGGAGGACAGGGGGAAACACTGAAGCTTTCTTT. Its translation is CASSRRTGGNTEAFF. V is TRBV19 and J is TRBJ1-1; 10 bases fit TRBD1. The CDR3 totals 15 residues. CDR1 is LNHDA, CDR2 SQIVND, per germline (reference sequence). The ends lost 4 bases at V and 2 bases at J; junction bases unmatched: 4.

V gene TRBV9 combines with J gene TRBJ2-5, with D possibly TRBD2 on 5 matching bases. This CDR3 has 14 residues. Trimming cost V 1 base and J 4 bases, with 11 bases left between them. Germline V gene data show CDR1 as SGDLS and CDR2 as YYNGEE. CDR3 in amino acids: CASSVSPSGETQYF. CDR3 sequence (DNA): TGTGCCAGCAGCGTATCCCCCAGCGGAGAGACCCAGTACTTC.

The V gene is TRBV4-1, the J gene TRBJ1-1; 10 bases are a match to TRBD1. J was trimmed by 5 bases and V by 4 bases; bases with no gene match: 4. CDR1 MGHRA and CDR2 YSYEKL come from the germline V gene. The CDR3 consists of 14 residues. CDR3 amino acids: CASSPDRGRTEAFF. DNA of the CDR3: TGCGCCAGCAGCCCAGACAGGGGGCGGACTGAAGCTTTCTTT.

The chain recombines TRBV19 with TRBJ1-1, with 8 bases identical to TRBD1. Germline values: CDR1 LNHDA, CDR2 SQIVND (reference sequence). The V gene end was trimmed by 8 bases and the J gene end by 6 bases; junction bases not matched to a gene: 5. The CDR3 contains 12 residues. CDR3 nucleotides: TGTGCCAGTGGAGACAGGGGCGCTGAAGCTTTCTTT. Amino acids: CASGDRGAEAFF.

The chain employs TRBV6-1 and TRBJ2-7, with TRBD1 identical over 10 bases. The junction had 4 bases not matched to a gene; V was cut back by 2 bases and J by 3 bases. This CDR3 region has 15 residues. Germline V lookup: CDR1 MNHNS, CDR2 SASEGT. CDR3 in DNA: TGTGCCAGCAGTGAAACGGGGACAGGGGTCTACGAGCAGTACTTC. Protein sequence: CASSETGTGVYEQYF.